The 16 T cell receptor beta chains presented below share a single source sample, sequenced in a study of T cells after yellow fever vaccination. TCRdb processed the 5' RACE reads anew with MiXCR; each CDR3 protein has one entry. The sample holds roughly 310,000 distinct CDR3 sequences, over 8% seen once. The material sequenced was PBMCs, taken on the day of the first yellow fever vaccination. These receptor sequences come from a man aged 18 to 35 who received the YFV17D yellow fever vaccine.

This clonotype was counted many times. V and J are TRBV27 and TRBJ2-7, with 7 bases that match TRBD1. Losses at the gene ends were 5 bases for V and 3 bases for J; bases not matched to a gene: 7. From germline, CDR1 is MNHEY and CDR2 SMNVEV (reference sequence). This CDR3 region has 14 residues. CDR3 DNA sequence: TGTGCCAGCAGTCCCACAGGGGCGAACTACGAGCAGTACTTC. Its translation: CASSPTGANYEQYF.

The sample holds a few counts of this clonotype. This chain joins TRBV20-1 and TRBJ2-6; 8 nucleotides agree with TRBD2. The CDR3 runs 15 residues. V lost 1 base and J lost 2; bases outside the gene matches: 1. Germline assignment: CDR1 DFQATT and CDR2 SNEGSKA (reference sequence). The CDR3: CSARGGGPGANVLTF. The CDR3, as DNA: TGCAGTGCTAGAGGCGGGGGGCCTGGGGCCAACGTCCTGACTTTC.

This clonotype was counted only a few times. This chain joins TRBV2 and TRBJ2-5; 7 bases agree with TRBD1. The V gene's germline CDR1 is SNHLY and CDR2 FYNNEI. Losses at the gene ends were 8 bases for V and 0 bases for J; bases not matched to a gene: 9. The CDR3 runs to 15 residues. CDR3 amino acids: CASVFPGQYQETQYF. CDR3 nucleotides: TGTGCCAGCGTATTCCCGGGACAGTACCAAGAGACCCAGTACTTC.

V and J are TRBV14 and TRBJ1-4; 10 bases align to TRBD1. CDR1 and CDR2 from the germline V gene are SGHDN and FVKESK. With V trimmed by 1 base and J by 10 bases, 3 bases remained unmatched. This CDR3 spans 14 amino acids. The CDR3 loop reads CASSQAGQGRKLFF. As DNA, the CDR3 is TGTGCCAGCAGCCAAGCGGGACAGGGGAGAAAACTGTTTTTT.

The chain has TRBV29-1 and TRBJ1-1; D remains unclear. CDR1 is SQVTM and CDR2 is ANQGSEA in the germline V gene. Trimming removed 4 bases at V and 0 bases at J, with 6 bases between. The CDR3 has 12 residues. CDR3 nucleotide sequence: TGCAGCGTTGGGGTCATGAACACTGAAGCTTTCTTT. It is translated as CSVGVMNTEAFF. The entire variable domain, with the rest obtained from reference TRBV29-1 and TRBJ1-1, is as follows: SAVISQKPSRDICQRGTSLTIQCQVDSQVTMMFWYRQQPGQSLTLIATANQGSEATYESGFVIDKFPISRPNLTFSTLTVSNMSPEDSSIYLCSVGVMNTEAFFGQGTRLTVV.

This clonotype has only a few counts. V and J are TRBV10-3 and TRBJ1-3, with 7 bases aligning to TRBD1. The CDR3 contains 16 residues. V shed 7 bases, J shed 0 bases, and the junction held 9 bases outside the gene matches. Germline V lookup: CDR1 ENHRY, CDR2 SYGVKD. CDR3 nucleotides: TGTGCCATCACCAGGGACAGCCCAAGCTCTGGAAACACCATATATTTT. It is translated as CAITRDSPSSGNTIYF.

This chain uses TRBV12-3 or TRBV12-4 with TRBJ2-3; 8 bases fit TRBD2. The length of the CDR3 is 16 residues. The V segment lost 7 bases and the J segment 2 bases; nucleotides outside the gene matches: 11. Here the CDR3 DNA reads TGTGCCAGCACCAGGGCCGGGGGGGGGAACACAGATACGCAGTATTTT. Its translation is CASTRAGGGNTDTQYF.

The rearrangement uses TRBV7-8 and TRBJ2-3; TRBD1 matches 7 bases. The CDR3 is made up of 15 amino acids. Trimming took 5 bases from V and 4 from J; bases not matched to a gene: 9. The germline CDR1 and CDR2 sequences are SGHVS and FQNEAQ. As DNA, the CDR3 is TGTGCCAGCAGCCTAGACAGGGTTGGGGCAGATACGCAGTATTTT. As protein: CASSLDRVGADTQYF.

The chain employs TRBV11-2 and TRBJ2-7, with D hard to call. Germline V gene lookup returns CDR1 SGHAT and CDR2 FQNNGV. The CDR3 runs 13 residues. V was pared by 5 bases and J by 5 bases, with 13 bases between. The CDR3 coding sequence is TGTGCCAGCAGCGATGGCCTCGAGAACGAGCAGTACTTC. It translates to CASSDGLENEQYF.

Remarks on this clonotype: Just one base apart from a much larger clone, this may be a read error. V gene TRBV18 combines with J gene TRBJ1-1; possibly TRBD1 for D (6 bases). The CDR3 has 14 residues. In germline, CDR1 is KGHSH, CDR2 LQKENI. The V end lost 4 bases, the J end lost 4 bases, and 13 bases lay between the germline ends. As DNA, the CDR3 is TGTGCCAGCTCACGAAGCGGGGGCCTCACTGAAGCTTTCTTT. Protein: CASSRSGGLTEAFF. Full variable domain (outside the CDR3, taken from reference TRBV18 and TRBJ1-1): NAGVMQNPRHLVRRRGQEARLRCSPMKGHSHVYWYRQLPEEGLKFMVYLQKENIIDESGMPKERFSAEFPKEGPSILRIQQVVRGDSAAYFCASSRSGGLTEAFFGQGTRLTVV.

This chain connects TRBV12-3 or TRBV12-4 to TRBJ2-2; D gene uncertain. V lost 8 bases and J 5 bases, leaving 6 bases between the germline ends. This CDR3 contains 11 residues. The CDR3 spells CASGLTGELFF. As DNA, the CDR3 is TGTGCCAGCGGATTGACCGGGGAGCTGTTTTTT.

This clonotype was counted between two and nine times. The genes are TRBV29-1 and TRBJ2-3, with TRBD2 identical over 8 bases. The CDR3 spans 16 residues. Trimming at V came to 7 bases and at J to 3 bases, leaving 15 bases not matched to a gene. CDR1 and CDR2 from the germline V gene are SQVTM and ANQGSEA. The DNA of the CDR3 is TGCAGCGCCCGAAAGGGACTAGTTACCTGGACAGATACGCAGTATTTT. Translated, it gives CSARKGLVTWTDTQYF.

This clonotype was recorded a few times. CDR3 in amino acids: CASSLVGARSSGNTIYF. CDR3 nucleotides: TGCGCCAGCAGCTTGGTGGGGGCTAGAAGCTCTGGAAACACCATATATTTT. This chain uses TRBV5-1 with TRBJ1-3; TRBD1 is a possible D gene (6 bases). This CDR3 has 17 amino acids. Germline V gene sequence: CDR1 SGHRS, CDR2 YFSETQ. V lost 0 bases to trimming and J lost 0 bases, with 13 bases between them.

This clonotype was observed a few times. The junction departs from germline at one end; a sequencing error may be responsible. The chain has TRBV27 and TRBJ2-1; 10 nucleotides agree with TRBD2. Germline CDR1 MNHEY, CDR2 SMNVEV (reference sequence). CDR3 length: 15 residues. This CDR3 reads CTSSPRTSGDNEQFF. The CDR3 DNA sequence: TGCACCAGCAGTCCAAGGACTAGCGGCGACAATGAGCAGTTCTTC.

The chain carries TRBV7-3 and TRBJ2-1; D is possibly TRBD2 (6 bases). V was shortened by 5 bases and J by 0 bases, with 11 bases between the two germline ends. The CDR3 is 15 amino acids. Germline lookup yields CDR1 SGHTA and CDR2 FQGTGA. The CDR3, as DNA: TGTGCCAGCAGCCCCGGAGCGGGCTCCTACAATGAGCAGTTCTTC. Its protein product is CASSPGAGSYNEQFF.

This clonotype was recorded many times. The J gene is TRBJ1-4, the V gene TRBV4-1, with unresolved D. Germline CDR1 reads MGHRA; CDR2 reads YSYEKL. The CDR3 is made up of 13 amino acids. With 4 bases removed from V and 7 bases from J, the gap between germline ends came to 10 bases. The CDR3 DNA reads TGCGCCAGCAGCCGAACATTGGGTGAAAAACTGTTTTTT. Amino acids: CASSRTLGEKLFF.